This T cell receptor (beta chain) was sequenced during a study of a mutant IDH1 vaccine in newly diagnosed glioma. Turning to the study itself: Vaccine administration was initiated 4-6 weeks following radiotherapy alone, or with temozolomide cycles. Patients had received radiotherapy, temozolomide, or both previously, most receiving both.

About this clone itself: The antigen is unknown.

The CDR3 has 13 residues. Germline V gene data show CDR1 as LNHDA and CDR2 as SQIVND (reference sequence). Deletions cut 4 bases from V and 2 bases from J, with 8 bases between. Time point denoted: week 47, end of study. Every single dose of the vaccine, 300 ug of mutant IDH1 20-mer peptide, came with topical imiquimod. The data were produced by immunoSEQ multiplex PCR, yet TCRdb's version contains in-frame clones alone and is incomplete. The repertoire includes 31,000 or so clones, approximately 83% of them detected once, and around 28% sits in the top ten. The V call is TRBV19, the J call TRBJ1-2, with D perhaps TRBD1 (6 bases). This sequence was found in a man aged 25-40 years with glioma. The sample here was PBMCs, taken from a glioma patient whose treatment included an IDH1 peptide vaccine. As DNA, the CDR3 is TGTGCCAGTAGTAGCGGACAGAACTATGGCTACACCTTC. This codes for CASSSGQNYGYTF.